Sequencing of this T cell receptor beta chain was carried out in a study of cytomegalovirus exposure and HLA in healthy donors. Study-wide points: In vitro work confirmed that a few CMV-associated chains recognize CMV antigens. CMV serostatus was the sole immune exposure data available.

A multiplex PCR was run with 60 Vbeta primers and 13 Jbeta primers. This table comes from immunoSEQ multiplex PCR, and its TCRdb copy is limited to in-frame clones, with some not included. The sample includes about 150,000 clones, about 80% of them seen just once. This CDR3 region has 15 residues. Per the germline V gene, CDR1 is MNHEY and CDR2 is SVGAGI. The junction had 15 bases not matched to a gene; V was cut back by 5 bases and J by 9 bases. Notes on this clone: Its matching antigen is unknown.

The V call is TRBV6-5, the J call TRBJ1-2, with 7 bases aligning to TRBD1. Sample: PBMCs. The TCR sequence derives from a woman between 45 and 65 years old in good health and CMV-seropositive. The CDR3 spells CASSSWPGQQDSYTF. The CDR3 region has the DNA TGTGCCAGCAGTAGCTGGCCGGGACAGCAGGATAGCTACACCTTC.